This T cell receptor beta chain was captured in a study of blood T cell repertoires in COVID-19 (dated by TCRdb to about 2020). Background on the whole study: Collaborator samples came from the United States, Italy and Spain and covered acute and convalescent phases of COVID-19. The dataset comprised deeply sampled blood TCRbeta repertoires from subjects exposed to, actively infected with, or recovered from COVID-19. The repertoires were made available in a free public database intended to serve as a resource for research on the immune response to SARS-CoV-2. Samples were obtained from the ongoing ImmuneRACE study (first 160 participants) and from 1,254 subjects provided by 6 global collaborators. A de-identified subject ID, COVID-19 status, age in years and sex were almost always included in the sample metadata. The material from the prospective study consisted of cDNA or gDNA derived from T cells, B-cell-depleted T cells, or PBMCs. HLA class I and class II types, where available, came from metadata supplied by the sample provider rather than from assay-based typing. Findings and caveats that apply to the study as a whole: The amount of clinical and demographic metadata varied by source and participant and was provided uncurated.

The junction shows trimming of 4 bases on V and 2 bases on J, plus 10 bases between the germline ends. The CDR3 numbers 14 residues from cysteine through phenylalanine. Just CDR3 DNA is preserved here, 42 bases in frame from base 1. The germline V gene specifies KGHDR as CDR1 and SFDVKD as CDR2. The immunoSEQ Assay, a bias-controlled multiplex PCR, was used to amplify TCRbeta CDR3 regions from genomic DNA. On the study's bioinformatics: Within the assay, amplification of reference gene primers was used to estimate how many nucleated cells each sample contained. To quantify the absolute abundance of each unique TCRbeta CDR3 rearrangement, sequence reads were collapsed and filtered. For each sample, productive Simpson clonality was calculated as the square root of Simpson's diversity index across productive rearrangements. In its TCRdb copy, this immuneACCESS table keeps in-frame sequences only and misses some clones. Where compared with another copy, unresolved V genes explain less than half of these, and the others have no known cause. The V and J calls and clone size are taken from that table; D and trimming were inferred from the DNA. The sample profile shows about 290,000 clones; roughly 85% of them were found once. The ten biggest clones cover 3% of the sample.

Whole blood was collected in K2EDTA tubes by collaborating institutions according to the institutions' own protocols. For TCRbeta analysis, collaborators shipped samples as frozen whole blood, isolated PBMCs, or DNA extracted from either of those sample types. As concerns this clone: This receptor's antigen is unknown. No qualities accompany the bases; no much larger clone lies one base away.

The sequence was collected from a woman aged 25 to 39 with active or convalescent COVID-19. Material: peripheral blood. The V and J segments used are TRBV24-1 and TRBJ1-2; the D segment could be TRBD1, given 5 matching bases. The DNA sequence reads TGTGCCACCAGTGACCAGGGTACCAACTATGGCTACACCTTC. It specifies CATSDQGTNYGYTF.